One and the same sample provided the 14 T cell receptor beta chains below, sequenced in a study of early stage breast cancer tumors. Data came from immunoSEQ multiplex PCR; TCRdb stores just in-frame clones and leaves some out. The sample lists more than 12,000 clones, roughly 84% occurring once. Source material: normal breast tissue next to the tumor. The receptors originated from a person in their thirties with breast cancer.

CDR3 sequence (DNA): TGCGCCAGCAGCTTGGAGGCAGCGGGAGCGGTAGAGACCCAGTACTTC. Its translation: CASSLEAAGAVETQYF. The genes are TRBV5-1 and TRBJ2-5, with 8 bases aligning to TRBD2. The CDR3 covers 16 residues. Trimming cost V 0 bases and J 4 bases; bases outside gene matches: 8. Germline-derived CDR1 and CDR2 are SGHRS and YFSETQ.

The chain employs TRBV27 and TRBJ2-7; weak D call: TRBD2 (6 bases). The CDR3 sequence is 15 residues long. Germline lookup yields CDR1 MNHEY and CDR2 SMNVEV (reference sequence). Trimming took 5 bases from V and 0 from J, leaving 14 bases between them. CDR3 sequence: CASSPRERASYEQYF. The CDR3 DNA reads as TGTGCCAGCAGTCCCCGTGAGCGGGCCTCCTACGAGCAGTACTTC.

The chain joins TRBV9 to TRBJ2-3; 7 bases line up with TRBD2. The ends lost 2 bases at V and 6 bases at J; junction bases unmatched: 24. This CDR3 has 20 residues. Germline V lookup: CDR1 SGDLS, CDR2 YYNGEE. The CDR3 spells CASSVRTSLGVAGAFDTQYF. In nucleotides, the CDR3 is TGTGCCAGCAGCGTTAGGACTTCCCTGGGAGTGGCGGGAGCGTTTGATACGCAGTATTTT.

The genes are TRBV7-3 and TRBJ2-7; D is uncertain. The CDR3 contains 13 residues. Looked up from germline, CDR1 is SGHTA and CDR2 is FQGTGA. Trimming stripped 2 bases from V and 3 bases from J, with 8 bases between. The CDR3 bases are TGTGCCAGCAGCTTAGGTGGCGGCTACGAGCAGTACTTC. Translating gives CASSLGGGYEQYF. The full variable domain, with the rest looked up from reference TRBV7-3 and TRBJ2-7, is GAGVSQTPSNKVTEKGKYVELRCDPISGHTALYWYRQSLGQGPEFLIYFQGTGAADDSGLPNDRFFAVRPEGSVSTLKIQRTERGDSAVYLCASSLGGGYEQYFGPGTRLTVT.

The CDR3 spells CASSLGGTSVRTDTQYF. The CDR3 DNA follows: TGTGCCAGCAGCTTGGGGGGGACTAGCGTTCGGACAGATACGCAGTATTTT. This chain connects TRBV5-4 to TRBJ2-3; 10 nucleotides match TRBD2. The CDR3 has 17 residues. In germline, CDR1 is SGHNT, CDR2 YYREEE (reference sequence). The J segment lost 3 bases and the V segment lost 0 bases, leaving 7 bases of the junction unmatched.

J is TRBJ2-7 and V is TRBV19; 15 nucleotides match TRBD2. Unmatched junction bases numbered 5, after V lost 5 bases and J lost 0 bases. The CDR3 length is 17 residues. Germline V lookup: CDR1 LNHDA, CDR2 SQIVND (reference sequence). CDR3 coding DNA: TGTGCCAGTAGTTACGGGACTAGCGGGAGGTCCTCCTACGAGCAGTACTTC. It yields the protein CASSYGTSGRSSYEQYF.

The rearrangement links TRBV19 to TRBJ1-2, with a possible D match to TRBD1 (5 bases). This CDR3 is built from 13 residues. V shed 6 bases and J shed 12 bases, with 20 bases lying between them. Germline V lookup: CDR1 LNHDA, CDR2 SQIVND (reference sequence). CDR3 amino acids: CASRGTDRTGDTF. The CDR3 DNA follows: TGTGCCAGTAGAGGGACTGATCGTACGGGGGACACCTTC.

The chain links TRBV18 to TRBJ2-3; no definite D call. Germline V gene sequence: CDR1 KGHSH, CDR2 LQKENI. The V end lost 0 bases, the J end lost 2 bases, and 3 bases lay between the germline ends. The length of the CDR3 is 13 residues. The CDR3, as DNA: TGTGCCAGCTCACCACCGTCCACAGATACGCAGTATTTT. It codes for CASSPPSTDTQYF.

J is TRBJ1-1 and V is TRBV23-1; D is unresolved. TRBV23-1 is an open reading frame whose function is uncertain. This CDR3 is 14 amino acids long. Trimming removed 6 bases from V and 5 bases from J, with 16 bases in between. In DNA form, the CDR3 reads TGCGCCAGCAGCCTCCCGGTCGTCCTGACTGAAGCTTTCTTT. Amino acid sequence: CASSLPVVLTEAFF.

The chain couples TRBV19 to TRBJ2-7, with TRBD1 as a possible D gene (6 bases). Germline V lookup: CDR1 LNHDA, CDR2 SQIVND (reference sequence). This CDR3 comprises 13 residues. V was clipped by 5 bases and J by 2 bases, with 10 bases between them. The CDR3 DNA follows: TGTGCCAGTAGTCCGGACAGACCCTACGAGCAGTACTTC. It specifies CASSPDRPYEQYF.

The chain joins TRBV19 to TRBJ2-5; 8 positions match TRBD2. Trimming took 4 bases from V and 4 from J; bases not matched to a gene: 11. From germline, CDR1 is LNHDA and CDR2 SQIVND (reference sequence). CDR3 length: 16 amino acids. CDR3 region: CASSTPGLAIGETQYF. The CDR3 nucleotides are TGTGCCAGTAGTACCCCCGGACTAGCAATAGGAGAGACCCAGTACTTC.

The V gene is TRBV27, the J gene TRBJ1-2; 7 bases line up with TRBD1. This CDR3 comprises 13 residues. V lost 2 bases, J lost 6 bases, and 3 bases stayed unmatched. CDR1 and CDR2 from the germline V gene are MNHEY and SMNVEV (reference sequence). CDR3 in DNA: TGTGCCAGCAGTTTAAGGGGGCCTAATGGCTACACCTTC. Translation: CASSLRGPNGYTF.

This chain joins TRBV27 and TRBJ2-7; 11 bases are shared with TRBD2. The CDR3 sequence is 16 residues long. The germline gives CDR1 MNHEY, CDR2 SMNVEV (reference sequence). V shed 3 bases and J 4 bases; nucleotides not matched to a gene: 8. The CDR3 bases are TGTGCCAGCAGTTTCCTGACTAGCGGGATAAATTACGAGCAGTACTTC. This sequence encodes CASSFLTSGINYEQYF.

This chain connects TRBV5-8 to TRBJ2-4, with no clear D. Germline CDR1 SGHTS, CDR2 YDEGEE. Trimming shortened V by 4 bases and J by 1 base, and 15 bases separated the two germline ends. This CDR3 has 16 residues. In nucleotides, the CDR3 is TGTGCCAGCAGCCCTAACACCATGCTGGCCAAAAACATTCAGTACTTC. Its translation: CASSPNTMLAKNIQYF.